The clone carrying this TCR beta chain appeared a few times. Its specificity is unknown. These data are taken from a study of beta chain features in type 1 diabetes. Findings and limits, study-wide: Researchers reported that naive, central memory and Treg TCRB repertoires appeared more similar in patients than in healthy donors. Unsettled here was the matter of whether HLA type influences TCRB rearrangement. Over-representation of high TCR-expressing cells was a possible consequence of cDNA sequencing.

Germline CDR1 and CDR2: SNHLY and FYNNEI. The length of the CDR3 is 14 residues. V dropped 2 bases and J dropped 9 bases, with 14 bases sitting between them. Isolation of CD4+ naive, central memory, regulatory and stem cell-like memory cells was achieved by sorting via CD45RO/CCR7/CD25/CD127/CD95/CD27. cDNA synthesis used the whole RNA isolate, giving expressed TCRB sequences. Measured with immunoSEQ multiplex PCR; TCRdb has only the in-frame clones, and not every one. The sample lists about 210,000 clones, about 11% occurring once. The clonotype comes from a man aged 18 to 29 in good health. This chain connects TRBV2 to TRBJ1-5; D ambiguous. The sample comprised central memory CD4+ T cells from blood. CDR3 DNA: TGTGCCAGCAGTGAAACGTCCGGGCGTGGGCCCCAGCATTTT. The encoded protein is CASSETSGRGPQHF.